This T cell receptor beta chain was identified during a study of shared clonotypes between healthy human individuals. Sequencing was performed with immunoSEQ multiplex PCR; in TCRdb, only in-frame clones are kept and a portion is missing. The top ten clones hold less than 1.5% of a sample with some 2 million clones, about 95% of them seen once. CDR3 length: 16 amino acids. Germline-derived CDR1 and CDR2 are MNHEY and SMNVEV (reference sequence). V lost 7 bases and J lost 0, with 16 bases in between. Notes on the study in general: Sharing across a few donors was seen in around 5% of naive CD4 clonotypes.

With respect to this clone: Its antigen is not identified.

Selected positively for CCR7 and CD45RO-negative, naive CD8 cells excluded terminally differentiated effector memory CD45RA+ cells. Sequenced sample: naive CD8+ T cells sorted from blood. The TCR sequence derives from a man between 18 and 29 years old in good health. The V call is TRBV27, the J call TRBJ2-1; D is undetermined. Written as DNA, the CDR3 is TGTGCCAGCATGTTATACCGAGGAGACTCCTACAATGAGCAGTTCTTC. It translates to CASMLYRGDSYNEQFF.